Described below is a single T cell receptor beta chain sequence and its context. Its specificity is not known. Treatment specified: oral pan-JAK inhibitor, 5-10 mg twice daily. Individuals with alopecia areata gave both lesional scalp punch biopsies and peripheral blood for collection. The CDR3 is 15 residues long. With 1 base removed from V and 4 bases from J, the gap between germline ends came to 10 bases. CDR1 and CDR2 from the germline V gene are MGHRA and YSYEKL. These data are taken from a study of CD8+ T cells in alopecia areata. Whole-study context: By percentage of affected scalp area, the severity of treated patients was scored. Findings of the study overall: Scalp clonality dropped significantly under tofacitinib, as did expanded CD8+ top-100 clones. Normal scalp had lower clonality than lesional scalp, with alopecia totalis/universalis lesions showing this most strongly.

cDNA serving as the sequencing template came from extracted, reverse transcribed RNA. Some clones are missing from TCRdb's copy, which holds only in-frame ones; the method was immunoSEQ multiplex PCR. The profile shows over 95,000 clones, about 64% of them singletons. The receptor comes from a human donor with alopecia areata. This rearrangement joins TRBV4-1 to TRBJ2-2; tentatively, D is TRBD1 or TRBD2 (6 bases each). The source was CD8+ T cells sorted from blood, collected at week 4, from a patient treated with tofacitinib. The CDR3 DNA reads TGCGCCAGCAGCCAAGCGGGGGCGGGCACCGGGGAGCTGTTTTTT. It specifies CASSQAGAGTGELFF.